A selection of T cell receptor beta chains follows, all from one sample in a study of early T cells in non-severe SARS-CoV-2 infection. TCRdb redid the calling of the 5' RACE reads with MiXCR, one entry per CDR3 protein. The data contain more than 20,000 distinct CDR3 sequences, approximately 5% of them singletons. The sequenced sample was whole blood. These receptors were obtained from an adult who was a healthcare worker with PCR-confirmed SARS-CoV-2 infection or an uninfected control (not recorded which). CDR3s include the opening cysteine and the closing phenylalanine or tryptophan. D genes are given only for firm matches. The size entry is marked missing in some rows and otherwise reads once, few, many or a size class.

J gene: TRBJ1-1
D gene: NA
clone size: few
V gene: TRBV11-2
CDR3 protein: CASSLAAGLNTEAFF
CDR3 DNA: TGTGCCAGCAGCCTAGCTGCTGGTTTAAACACTGAAGCTTTCTTT

J gene: TRBJ1-5
D gene: TRBD1
clone size: medium-sized
V gene: TRBV6-2/TRBV6-3
CDR3 protein: CASSGTARNQPQHF
CDR3 DNA: TGTGCCAGCAGCGGGACAGCTCGTAATCAGCCCCAGCATTTT

J gene: TRBJ1-2
D gene: TRBD1
clone size: many
V gene: TRBV5-1
CDR3 protein: CASSLGPDRLDGYTF
CDR3 DNA: TGCGCCAGCAGCTTGGGCCCGGACAGGCTGGATGGCTACACCTTC

J gene: TRBJ1-4
D gene: NA
clone size: few
V gene: TRBV5-6
CDR3 protein: CASSIWDPNEKLFF
CDR3 DNA: TGTGCCAGCAGCATCTGGGACCCTAATGAAAAACTGTTTTTT

J gene: TRBJ2-7
D gene: TRBD2
clone size: NA
V gene: TRBV20-1
CDR3 protein: CSARDFGSGGPGEQYF
CDR3 DNA: TGCAGTGCTAGAGATTTTGGTAGCGGGGGCCCGGGCGAGCAGTACTTC

J gene: TRBJ1-1
D gene: NA
clone size: NA
V gene: TRBV30
CDR3 protein: CAWRPGDNTEAFF
CDR3 DNA: TGTGCCTGGAGACCGGGAGATAACACTGAAGCTTTCTTT

J gene: TRBJ2-7
D gene: NA
clone size: many
V gene: TRBV27
CDR3 protein: CASSLGGVNEQYF
CDR3 DNA: TGTGCCAGCAGTTTAGGGGGAGTTAACGAGCAGTACTTC

J gene: TRBJ2-7
D gene: TRBD1
clone size: NA
V gene: TRBV9
CDR3 protein: CASSPLNGQGIDF
CDR3 DNA: TGTGCCAGCAGCCCCCTCAACGGACAGGGGATCGACTTC

J gene: TRBJ2-7
D gene: NA
clone size: many
V gene: TRBV19
CDR3 protein: CASSIDHSSSSYEQYF
CDR3 DNA: TGTGCCAGTAGTATAGATCACAGTTCCAGCTCCTACGAGCAGTACTTC

J gene: TRBJ2-6
D gene: NA
clone size: many
V gene: TRBV18
CDR3 protein: CASSPGPGANVLTF
CDR3 DNA: TGTGCCAGCTCACCAGGTCCTGGGGCCAACGTCCTGACTTTC

J gene: TRBJ2-5
D gene: TRBD2
clone size: many
V gene: TRBV7-9
CDR3 protein: CASSLAGGTYQETQYF
CDR3 DNA: TGTGCCAGCAGCTTAGCGGGGGGGACGTACCAAGAGACCCAGTACTTC

J gene: TRBJ2-3
D gene: NA
clone size: medium-sized
V gene: TRBV14
CDR3 protein: CASSQETEGATDTQYF
CDR3 DNA: TGTGCCAGCAGCCAAGAAACGGAGGGGGCAACAGATACGCAGTATTTT

J gene: TRBJ1-6
D gene: TRBD1
clone size: many
V gene: TRBV10-3
CDR3 protein: CAISDPAGGMSSPLHF
CDR3 DNA: TGTGCCATCAGTGATCCGGCAGGGGGCATGAGTTCACCCCTCCACTTT

J gene: TRBJ2-2
D gene: TRBD2
clone size: many
V gene: TRBV27
CDR3 protein: CASSFTSGGRELFF
CDR3 DNA: TGTGCCAGCAGTTTCACTTCGGGGGGAAGGGAGCTGTTTTTT

J gene: TRBJ1-1
D gene: TRBD1
clone size: once
V gene: TRBV29-1
CDR3 protein: CSVTGTGAEAFF
CDR3 DNA: TGCAGCGTAACCGGGACAGGGGCGGAAGCTTTCTTT

J gene: TRBJ1-2
D gene: TRBD1
clone size: NA
V gene: TRBV2
CDR3 protein: CASTPGQESYGYTF
CDR3 DNA: TGTGCCAGCACCCCGGGACAGGAGTCCTATGGCTACACCTTC

J gene: TRBJ2-5
D gene: NA
clone size: many
V gene: TRBV12-5
CDR3 protein: CASGPTSGVETQYF
CDR3 DNA: TGTGCTAGTGGTCCCACCTCGGGGGTAGAGACCCAGTACTTC

J gene: TRBJ1-6
D gene: NA
clone size: NA
V gene: TRBV18
CDR3 protein: CASSPSTGNSPLHF
CDR3 DNA: TGTGCCAGCTCACCGTCTACAGGGAATTCACCCCTCCACTTT

J gene: TRBJ1-5
D gene: TRBD1
clone size: many
V gene: TRBV19
CDR3 protein: CASSKARGPQPQHF
CDR3 DNA: TGTGCCAGTAGTAAGGCTAGGGGGCCTCAGCCCCAGCATTTT

J gene: TRBJ1-3
D gene: NA
clone size: many
V gene: TRBV7-6
CDR3 protein: CASSLAGQGSGNTIYF
CDR3 DNA: TGTGCCAGCAGCTTAGCGGGCCAGGGCTCTGGAAACACCATATATTTT

J gene: TRBJ2-7
D gene: TRBD2
clone size: once
V gene: TRBV10-3
CDR3 protein: CAISEGTGTSGRQYF
CDR3 DNA: TGTGCCATCAGTGAAGGGACTGGGACTAGCGGAAGGCAGTACTTC

J gene: TRBJ1-2
D gene: TRBD1
clone size: NA
V gene: TRBV5-8
CDR3 protein: CASSARTGNYGYTF
CDR3 DNA: TGTGCCAGCAGCGCCCGGACAGGGAACTATGGCTACACCTTC

J gene: TRBJ1-2
D gene: NA
clone size: many
V gene: TRBV11-2
CDR3 protein: CASSLGAIYGYTF
CDR3 DNA: TGTGCCAGCAGCTTAGGGGCAATTTATGGCTACACCTTC

J gene: TRBJ1-5
D gene: NA
clone size: many
V gene: TRBV7-8
CDR3 protein: CASSLWDAVNQPQHF
CDR3 DNA: TGTGCCAGCAGCTTATGGGACGCCGTCAATCAGCCCCAGCATTTT

J gene: TRBJ2-3
D gene: NA
clone size: NA
V gene: TRBV9
CDR3 protein: CASSVVSVDTQYF
CDR3 DNA: TGTGCCAGCAGCGTAGTTTCGGTGGATACGCAGTATTTT

J gene: TRBJ1-4
D gene: TRBD1
clone size: many
V gene: TRBV7-9
CDR3 protein: CASSSDRVLGKLFF
CDR3 DNA: TGTGCCAGCAGCTCCGACAGGGTCCTTGGTAAACTGTTTTTT

J gene: TRBJ2-2
D gene: TRBD1
clone size: NA
V gene: TRBV10-3
CDR3 protein: CAISYSDRGVNTGELFF
CDR3 DNA: TGTGCCATCAGTTATTCCGACAGGGGAGTTAACACCGGGGAGCTGTTTTTT

J gene: TRBJ2-1
D gene: TRBD2
clone size: many
V gene: TRBV20-1
CDR3 protein: CSADRGGSYNEQFF
CDR3 DNA: TGCAGTGCAGATCGGGGGGGCTCCTACAATGAGCAGTTCTTC

J gene: TRBJ1-1
D gene: NA
clone size: few
V gene: TRBV4-3
CDR3 protein: CASSQDYGRRAFF
CDR3 DNA: TGCGCCAGCAGCCAAGATTACGGAAGGCGAGCTTTCTTT

J gene: TRBJ2-3
D gene: NA
clone size: NA
V gene: TRBV20-1
CDR3 protein: CSATDRRTTTDTQYF
CDR3 DNA: TGCAGTGCAACCGACAGAAGAACAACCACAGATACGCAGTATTTT

J gene: TRBJ2-6
D gene: NA
clone size: NA
V gene: TRBV30
CDR3 protein: CAWSDFGANVLTF
CDR3 DNA: TGTGCCTGGAGTGATTTTGGGGCCAACGTCCTGACTTTC

J gene: TRBJ1-2
D gene: NA
clone size: many
V gene: TRBV29-1
CDR3 protein: CSVDSEVGYGYTF
CDR3 DNA: TGCAGCGTTGATTCTGAGGTGGGGTATGGCTACACCTTC

J gene: TRBJ2-7
D gene: TRBD1
clone size: NA
V gene: TRBV6-2/TRBV6-3
CDR3 protein: CAADRGPPGEQYF
CDR3 DNA: TGTGCCGCCGACAGGGGACCCCCAGGGGAGCAGTACTTC

J gene: TRBJ1-5
D gene: NA
clone size: NA
V gene: TRBV3-1
CDR3 protein: CASSQSGTGYSNQPQHF
CDR3 DNA: TGTGCCAGCAGCCAAAGCGGTACAGGTTATAGCAATCAGCCCCAGCATTTT

J gene: TRBJ1-5
D gene: TRBD1
clone size: many
V gene: TRBV30
CDR3 protein: CAWGQGSNQPQHF
CDR3 DNA: TGTGCCTGGGGACAGGGAAGCAATCAGCCCCAGCATTTT

J gene: TRBJ2-1
D gene: TRBD1
clone size: few
V gene: TRBV18
CDR3 protein: CASSPDRGQHNEQFF
CDR3 DNA: TGTGCCAGCTCACCAGACAGGGGGCAACACAATGAGCAGTTCTTC

J gene: TRBJ1-6
D gene: TRBD1
clone size: NA
V gene: TRBV7-2
CDR3 protein: CASSSTIGLDRDHLLYNSPLHF
CDR3 DNA: TGTGCCAGCAGCTCGACGATTGGTTTAGACAGGGACCATCTCCTCTATAATTCACCCCTCCACTTT

J gene: TRBJ2-5
D gene: TRBD2
clone size: few
V gene: TRBV10-3
CDR3 protein: CATAREGQETQYF
CDR3 DNA: TGTGCCACCGCTAGGGAGGGACAAGAGACCCAGTACTTC

J gene: TRBJ1-2
D gene: NA
clone size: few
V gene: TRBV12-3/TRBV12-4
CDR3 protein: CASSLAREDYTF
CDR3 DNA: TGTGCCAGCAGTTTAGCGCGGGAAGACTACACCTTC

J gene: TRBJ2-4
D gene: TRBD2
clone size: few
V gene: TRBV7-2
CDR3 protein: CASSVAGVIAKNIQYF
CDR3 DNA: TGTGCCAGCAGCGTAGCGGGGGTTATAGCCAAAAACATTCAGTACTTC

J gene: TRBJ2-7
D gene: TRBD1
clone size: NA
V gene: TRBV6-6
CDR3 protein: CASSNYRGPYEQYF
CDR3 DNA: TGTGCCAGCAGTAATTACAGGGGCCCCTACGAGCAGTACTTC

J gene: TRBJ2-3
D gene: NA
clone size: many
V gene: TRBV7-9
CDR3 protein: CASSIRYNTDTQYF
CDR3 DNA: TGTGCCAGCAGCATTAGATATAACACAGATACGCAGTATTTT

J gene: TRBJ2-5
D gene: NA
clone size: NA
V gene: TRBV25-1
CDR3 protein: CASSDPGTTPTRGLETQYF
CDR3 DNA: TGTGCCAGCAGTGATCCCGGGACGACGCCTACCCGAGGTCTGGAGACCCAGTACTTC

J gene: TRBJ2-5
D gene: TRBD2
clone size: many
V gene: TRBV7-2
CDR3 protein: CASSRRAGGRETQYF
CDR3 DNA: TGTGCCAGCAGCCGCCGAGCGGGGGGTAGGGAGACCCAGTACTTC

J gene: TRBJ2-7
D gene: TRBD2
clone size: many
V gene: TRBV6-6
CDR3 protein: CASSPGLAGGQYEQYF
CDR3 DNA: TGTGCCAGCAGCCCAGGCCTAGCGGGGGGTCAATACGAGCAGTACTTC

J gene: TRBJ1-4
D gene: NA
clone size: many
V gene: TRBV4-3
CDR3 protein: CASSQGGRTNEKLFF
CDR3 DNA: TGCGCCAGCAGCCAAGGAGGGAGGACTAATGAAAAACTGTTTTTT

J gene: TRBJ2-1
D gene: NA
clone size: many
V gene: TRBV6-2/TRBV6-3
CDR3 protein: CATTSDGGLNNEQFF
CDR3 DNA: TGTGCCACCACCTCCGACGGGGGGCTGAACAATGAGCAGTTCTTC

J gene: TRBJ1-1
D gene: NA
clone size: NA
V gene: TRBV3-1
CDR3 protein: CASSQQQNTEAFF
CDR3 DNA: TGTGCCAGCAGCCAGCAGCAGAACACTGAAGCTTTCTTT